The 5 T cell receptor beta chains given below trace back to one sample, sequenced in a study of blood T cell repertoires in COVID-19. The protocol was immunoSEQ multiplex PCR, while the TCRdb copy is restricted to in-frame clones and leaves out a portion. The sample shows some 170,000 clones, roughly 87% of them seen only once. Sequencing input: peripheral blood. The origin of the receptors is a woman aged 50 to 60 with acute or convalescent COVID-19.

CDR3 loop: CASSLAAGRGNSPLHF. In nucleotides, the CDR3 is TGCGCCAGCAGCTTGGCCGCAGGCAGGGGTAATTCACCCCTCCACTTT. The genes are TRBV5-1 and TRBJ1-6, with a tentative D call TRBD1 (6 bases). Germline CDR1 and CDR2: SGHRS and YFSETQ. This CDR3 has 16 amino acids. V gave up 0 bases and J gave up 6 bases, with 13 bases separating them.

The sample holds one count of this clone. The rearrangement uses TRBV6-1 and TRBJ2-3; unclear D gene. The CDR3 has 16 amino acids. V was shortened by 0 bases and J by 0 bases, with 10 bases between the two germline ends. Germline CDR1 is MNHNS and CDR2 is SASEGT. CDR3 region: CASSEALAASTDTQYF. The CDR3 nucleotides are TGTGCCAGCAGTGAAGCGCTTGCGGCTAGCACAGATACGCAGTATTTT.

The chain carries TRBV11-2 and TRBJ1-2; 8 positions agree with TRBD1. The J segment lost 3 bases and the V segment lost 4 bases, leaving 4 bases of the junction unmatched. The length of the CDR3 is 14 residues. The germline V gene has CDR1 SGHAT and CDR2 FQNNGV. Here the CDR3 DNA reads TGTGCCAGCAGCTCGGACAGGGTGGACTATGGCTACACCTTC. Its protein is CASSSDRVDYGYTF.

This clone was seen once. The chain links TRBV11-3 to TRBJ2-5; 8 bases map to TRBD2. This CDR3 contains 17 residues. Germline V CDR1 and CDR2: SGHNT, YENEEA. V lost 1 base and J lost 2; bases outside the gene matches: 9. Here the CDR3 DNA reads TGTGCCAGCAGCTTAGGTTCGACTAGCGTAGGACAAGAGACCCAGTACTTC. As protein: CASSLGSTSVGQETQYF.

This clone was recorded a few times. V is TRBV11-2 and J is TRBJ1-2; 7 nucleotides match TRBD1. The V segment lost 0 bases and the J segment 5 bases; nucleotides outside the gene matches: 6. The CDR3 runs to 15 residues. Germline CDR1 and CDR2: SGHAT and FQNNGV. CDR3 DNA: TGTGCCAGCAGCTTAGACCCGACAGGGAGATATGGCTACACCTTC. Its translation: CASSLDPTGRYGYTF.